The source of this TCR beta chain is a study of control samples from healthy donors and cancer patients (dated by TCRdb to the early 2020s). Via the germline V gene (reference sequence), CDR1 is SEHNR and CDR2 FQNEAQ. V is trimmed back by 6 bases and J by 4 bases, and the junction contains 8 bases that no gene match accounts for. CDR3 length: 15 amino acids, cysteine to phenylalanine. The only DNA kept is the CDR3, 45 bases in frame from the first base. Library creation used the immunoSEQ multiplex PCR assay. In its TCRdb copy, this immuneACCESS table keeps in-frame sequences only and misses some clones. Where compared with another copy, unresolved V genes explain less than half of these, and the others have no known cause. The sample profile shows tens of thousands of clones; around 90% of them were found once. Of the sample, about 1.4% falls within the top ten clones. A remark on this clone: This receptor's antigen is unknown. Per-base qualities were not stored, and no clone one base away is much larger.

The sequencing sample was made of PBMCs. The chain couples TRBV7-9 to TRBJ1-4; 7 nucleotides in the junction match TRBD1. The sequence derives from a man aged 35 to 55 with colorectal cancer. The nucleotide sequence is TGTGCCAGCAGATACTCCGGGACAGTTAATGAAAAACTGTTTTTT. Translated, this gives CASRYSGTVNEKLFF.